These 7 T cell receptor beta chains were all obtained from the same sample, sequenced in a study of blood T cells in healthy people across ages. Combining a sample-barcoded 5' primer with a J-beta primer mix, a second PCR ran for roughly 7 to 12 cycles. TCRdb fed the 5' RACE reads into MiXCR, producing one record per CDR3 protein. Seen here are around 690,000 distinct CDR3 sequences, 58% observed once, and the top ten hold 30% to 45%. The sample consisted of blood. Source of these receptors: a man aged 60 to 75 in good health.

The genes are TRBV6-5 and TRBJ1-4, with D maybe TRBD1 (5 bases). Trimming pared 6 bases from V and 5 bases from J, leaving 13 bases between. Germline loops: CDR1 MNHEY, CDR2 SVGAGI. This CDR3 spans 14 amino acids. CDR3: CASSLTTGNEKLFF. CDR3 sequence (DNA): TGTGCCAGCAGCCTCACCACAGGAAATGAAAAACTGTTTTTT.

A word on this clonotype: Just one base apart from a much larger clone, this may be a read error. The chain is built from TRBV29-1 and TRBJ2-7; TRBD2 is a possible D gene (5 bases). The CDR3 contains 13 residues. The V gene lost 4 bases and the J gene lost 5 bases, with 15 bases spanning the gap. CDR1 is SQVTM, CDR2 ANQGSEA, per germline. The CDR3, as DNA: TGCAGCGTTGGACCAGGCGGGTCCGACGAGCAGTACTTC. Residues: CSVGPGGSDEQYF.

The J gene is TRBJ1-1, the V gene TRBV20-1; D may be TRBD1 (6 bases). The germline CDR1 and CDR2 sequences are DFQATT and SNEGSKA (reference sequence). V dropped 6 bases and J dropped 1 base, with 12 bases sitting between them. The CDR3 contains 13 residues. CDR3 nucleotides: TGCAGTGCCCCGGAGGGGGGGAACACTGAAGCTTTCTTT. Translating it yields CSAPEGGNTEAFF.

The chain uses TRBV5-6 and TRBJ1-2; D not resolved. Germline V CDR1 and CDR2: SGHDT, YYEEEE. V shed 2 bases and J shed 1 base, with 6 bases lying between them. The CDR3 is made up of 13 amino acids. The CDR3 DNA is TGTGCCAGCAGCTTCGGGTTTAACTATGGCTACACCTTC. Protein sequence: CASSFGFNYGYTF.

The rearrangement joins TRBV12-3 or TRBV12-4 to TRBJ2-3; 7 bases align to TRBD2. After removal of 5 bases from V and 4 bases from J, the junction contained 3 bases not matched to a gene. The CDR3 runs 13 residues. The chain's CDR3 is CASSNGGSDTQYF. CDR3 sequence (DNA): TGTGCCAGCAGTAACGGGGGGTCAGATACGCAGTATTTT.

The table lists this clonotype with a count of one. This chain uses TRBV2 with TRBJ1-2; D remains unclear. Germline V lookup: CDR1 SNHLY, CDR2 FYNNEI. The CDR3 extends over 15 amino acids. Trimming cost V 1 base and J 4 bases, with 13 bases left between them. The CDR3 is CASSEVGSTIYGYTF. As DNA, the CDR3 is TGTGCCAGCAGTGAAGTAGGGTCCACAATCTATGGCTACACCTTC.

The rearrangement uses TRBV5-1 and TRBJ1-1; D may be TRBD1 (6 bases). The V gene lost 6 bases and the J gene lost 2 bases, with 17 bases spanning the gap. The CDR3 spans 15 residues. The germline V gene encodes CDR1 SGHRS and CDR2 YFSETQ. The CDR3 loop is CASTRTALGNTEAFF. In DNA form, the CDR3 reads TGCGCCAGCACCCGGACAGCCCTAGGAAACACTGAAGCTTTCTTT.